This T cell receptor beta chain was captured in a study of OX40 agonist ivuxolimab in advanced cancers. This table comes from immunoSEQ multiplex PCR, and its TCRdb copy is limited to in-frame clones, with some not included. The sample holds tens of thousands of clones, 89% seen once. CDR3 length: 14 amino acids. The junction had 7 bases not matched to a gene; V was cut back by 5 bases and J by 5 bases. Germline CDR1 MNHEY, CDR2 SMNVEV (reference sequence). This chain joins TRBV27 and TRBJ2-7, with TRBD1 matching over 9 bases. This TCR was recovered from an adult with an advanced solid tumor such as melanoma, head and neck, liver or kidney cancer. This sample comprised CD4+ or CD8+ T cells sorted from blood, obtained in a trial of the OX40 agonist ivuxolimab. CDR3 loop: CASSTGQGIHEQYF. The DNA for the CDR3 is TGTGCCAGCAGTACCGGACAGGGGATCCACGAGCAGTACTTC.